Presented here are 25 T cell receptor beta chains from one specimen sequenced in a study of immune cell composition in non-small cell lung cancer. Measured with immunoSEQ multiplex PCR; TCRdb has only the in-frame clones, and not every one. This sample has 4,900 or so clones, with roughly 79% found just once. Sequencing used lung tumor tissue. The receptors were sampled from a human donor with non-small cell lung cancer.

This clone is labeled as medium-sized. The CDR3 spells CASSPPGTGASGAFF. The CDR3 DNA sequence: TGTGCCAGCAGCCCTCCCGGGACAGGGGCGTCTGGAGCTTTCTTT. The rearrangement links TRBV27 to TRBJ1-1; TRBD1 aligns across 10 bases. Germline CDR1 reads MNHEY; CDR2 reads SMNVEV (reference sequence). The CDR3 has 15 amino acids. After removal of 6 bases from V and 10 bases from J, the junction contained 14 bases not matched to a gene.

The chain has TRBV7-6 and TRBJ1-1; TRBD1 aligns across 11 bases. This CDR3 comprises 16 residues. V lost 1 base to trimming and J lost 8 bases; unmatched junction nucleotides: 9. The germline V gene encodes CDR1 SGHVS and CDR2 FNYEAQ. The CDR3 DNA sequence: TGTGCCAGCAGCTTAGGGACAGGGGGCGCGGGAATGGAAGCTTTCTTT. Amino acid sequence: CASSLGTGGAGMEAFF.

The chain employs TRBV6-6 and TRBJ2-7; TRBD2 might be the D (6 bases). Germline V CDR1 and CDR2: MNHNY, SVGAGI (reference sequence). V was clipped by 6 bases and J by 0 bases, with 12 bases between them. The CDR3 is 14 amino acids. CDR3 amino acids: CASRDSGYSYEQYF. Written as DNA, the CDR3 is TGTGCCAGCAGGGATAGCGGATACTCCTACGAGCAGTACTTC.

This chain connects TRBV15 to TRBJ1-1; the D is unclear. Deletions cut 0 bases from V and 0 bases from J, with 11 bases between. Germline V gives CDR1 LNHNV, CDR2 YYDKDF (reference sequence). This CDR3 comprises 16 residues. DNA for the CDR3: TGTGCCACCAGCAGAGATATGGGCAGGATGAACACTGAAGCTTTCTTT. It encodes CATSRDMGRMNTEAFF.

This chain joins TRBV9 and TRBJ2-7; D not certain. In germline, CDR1 is SGDLS, CDR2 YYNGEE. This CDR3 has 14 residues. V dropped 3 bases and J dropped 1 base, with 11 bases sitting between them. The CDR3 sequence: CASSAGSGSYEQYF. DNA of the CDR3: TGTGCCAGCAGCGCCGGCTCGGGTTCCTACGAGCAGTACTTC.

V gene TRBV7-2 combines with J gene TRBJ2-1; 7 bases match TRBD2. Germline values: CDR1 SGHTA, CDR2 FQGNSA. J was trimmed by 0 bases and V by 6 bases; bases with no gene match: 14. The CDR3 is made up of 18 amino acids. DNA of the CDR3: TGTGCCAGCAGAGCGACGACTAGCCACGTTAGCTCCTACAATGAGCAGTTCTTC. Its protein is CASRATTSHVSSYNEQFF.

The gene calls are TRBV13 and TRBJ2-7; 9 bases line up with TRBD2. This CDR3 has 15 amino acids. Unmatched junction bases numbered 9, after V lost 4 bases and J lost 5 bases. CDR1 is PRHDT and CDR2 is FYEKMQ in the germline V gene (reference sequence). CDR3 region: CASSYGTSYPHEQYF. CDR3 DNA: TGTGCCAGCAGCTACGGGACTAGCTATCCTCACGAGCAGTACTTC. The full variable domain, in which reference TRBV13 and TRBJ2-7 provide the parts outside the CDR3, is AAGVIQSPRHLIKEKRETATLKCYPIPRHDTVYWYQQGPGQDPQFLISFYEKMQSDKGSIPDRFSAQQFSDYHSELNMSSLELGDSALYFCASSYGTSYPHEQYFGPGTRLTVT.

This clone was counted once. The chain has TRBV7-2 and TRBJ1-5, with D possibly TRBD1 on 6 matching bases. CDR1 and CDR2 (germline): SGHTA, FQGNSA. CDR3 size: 14 residues. Between the trimmed V and J ends, which lost 6 bases and 4 bases, there was a span of 13 bases. CDR3 residues: CASRRGGPNQPQHF. The CDR3 DNA reads TGTGCCAGCAGGAGGGGGGGCCCTAATCAGCCCCAGCATTTT. The variable domain in full, completed from reference TRBV7-2 and TRBJ1-5, reads GAGVSQSPSNKVTEKGKDVELRCDPISGHTALYWYRQSLGQGLEFLIYFQGNSAPDKSGLPSDRFSAERTGGSVSTLTIQRTQQEDSAVYLCASRRGGPNQPQHFGDGTRLSIL.

The chain is built from TRBV6-1 and TRBJ1-6, with 8 nucleotides matching TRBD1. The junction had 5 bases not matched to a gene; V was cut back by 6 bases and J by 7 bases. Germline-derived CDR1 and CDR2 are MNHNS and SASEGT. The CDR3 contains 14 residues. The CDR3 here is CASSDRQGNSPLHF. The DNA for the CDR3 is TGTGCCAGCAGCGACCGACAGGGGAATTCACCCCTCCACTTT.

In nucleotides, the CDR3 is TGCGCCAGCAGCCACAGACCGACAGGGAATCAGCCCCAGCATTTT. Translation: CASSHRPTGNQPQHF. The chain links TRBV4-1 to TRBJ1-5; the match to TRBD1 covers 7 bases. This CDR3 comprises 15 residues. Germline trimming cut 3 bases from V and 4 bases from J; bases unmatched to any gene: 6. Germline CDR1 MGHRA, CDR2 YSYEKL.

Only a few counts were recorded for this clone. V usage is TRBV27 and J usage is TRBJ2-5; 9 nucleotides line up with TRBD2. J gave up 4 bases and V 5 bases, and 8 bases lay outside the gene matches. The CDR3 runs 15 residues. Germline CDR1 is MNHEY and CDR2 is SMNVEV (reference sequence). Written as DNA, the CDR3 is TGTGCCAGCAGTATAAGAGCGGGGGGCAGAGAGACCCAGTACTTC. The encoded protein is CASSIRAGGRETQYF.

This clone is medium-sized. This chain joins TRBV4-2 and TRBJ2-7; possibly TRBD2 for D (6 bases). Per the germline V gene, CDR1 is LGHNA and CDR2 is YNFKEQ. Trimming took off 10 bases at V and 3 bases at J, with 25 bases between the two ends. The CDR3 has 16 residues. The CDR3 bases are TGTGCCATCCTACGAGGAGGGTGGCCCCGTGGCTACGAGCAGTACTTC. Its translation: CAILRGGWPRGYEQYF.

The rearrangement links TRBV19 to TRBJ2-3; the match to TRBD2 covers 11 bases. Germline trimming cut 5 bases from V and 8 bases from J; bases unmatched to any gene: 9. CDR3 length: 15 amino acids. The germline gives CDR1 LNHDA, CDR2 SQIVND (reference sequence). The CDR3 nucleotides are TGTGCCAGTAGTGTCGATAGCGGGGGGGCTAGTACGCAGTATTTT. It yields the protein CASSVDSGGASTQYF.

This clone was seen only once. The rearrangement joins TRBV2 to TRBJ2-2; 7 bases align to TRBD2. This CDR3 has 16 amino acids. J was trimmed by 2 bases and V by 6 bases; bases with no gene match: 9. The germline V gene encodes CDR1 SNHLY and CDR2 FYNNEI. Here the CDR3 reads CASRPTPSGNTGELFF. The CDR3 DNA sequence: TGTGCCAGCAGGCCGACCCCTAGCGGTAACACCGGGGAGCTGTTTTTT.

The chain couples TRBV30 to TRBJ2-3, with TRBD2 as a possible D gene (6 bases). The CDR3 covers 14 residues. Trimming stripped 0 bases from V and 3 bases from J, with 10 bases between. Germline CDR1 GTSNPN, CDR2 SVGIG (reference sequence). The CDR3, as DNA: TGTGCCTGGAGTGTAGTCGGGAGTACAGATACGCAGTATTTT. Its protein product is CAWSVVGSTDTQYF.

V usage is TRBV7-3 and J usage is TRBJ2-3, with 7 bases that match TRBD1. Per the germline V gene, CDR1 is SGHTA and CDR2 is FQGTGA. J lost 12 bases, V lost 5 bases, and 11 bases had no gene match. This CDR3 is built from 13 residues. CDR3 protein: CASSQDETGPQYF. CDR3 nucleotide sequence: TGTGCCAGCAGCCAAGACGAGACAGGGCCCCAGTATTTT.

The chain employs TRBV19 and TRBJ1-2; 8 bases are shared with TRBD1. The V segment lost 4 bases and the J segment 11 bases; nucleotides outside the gene matches: 18. The CDR3 extends over 16 amino acids. Germline V gene sequence: CDR1 LNHDA, CDR2 SQIVND (reference sequence). This chain's CDR3 is CASSTPPDRAFRGYTF. DNA of the CDR3: TGTGCCAGTAGTACCCCGCCGGACAGGGCCTTTCGAGGTTACACCTTC.

This clone was counted a few times. Other DNA variants within this sample encode the same CDR3. The chain joins TRBV4-1 to TRBJ1-4; TRBD1 matches 9 bases. The germline gives CDR1 MGHRA, CDR2 YSYEKL. The CDR3 runs to 14 residues. Unmatched junction bases numbered 2, after V lost 3 bases and J lost 6 bases. Here the CDR3 DNA reads TGCGCCAGCAGCCAGGGACAGGGAGATGAAAAACTGTTTTTT. This codes for CASSQGQGDEKLFF.

The V and J genes are TRBV9 and TRBJ2-5; D possibly corresponds to TRBD2 (6 bases). The CDR3 length is 15 residues. Per germline, CDR1 SGDLS and CDR2 YYNGEE. Deletions cut 4 bases from V and 2 bases from J, with 15 bases between. The DNA of the CDR3 is TGTGCCAGCAGCCCTATCGGGAGCGTACAAGAGACCCAGTACTTC. It yields the protein CASSPIGSVQETQYF. The full variable domain, its missing parts supplied by reference TRBV9 and TRBJ2-5, is DSGVTQTPKHLITATGQRVTLRCSPRSGDLSVYWYQQSLDQGLQFLIQYYNGEERAKGNILERFSAQQFPDLHSELNLSSLELGDSALYFCASSPIGSVQETQYFGPGTRLLVL.

This chain links TRBV9 with TRBJ2-1; 10 bases align to TRBD2. The trim removed 2 bases at V and 4 bases at J, leaving 15 bases unmatched. Germline V gives CDR1 SGDLS, CDR2 YYNGEE. The CDR3 sequence is 19 residues long. The CDR3 sequence is CASSVNSGGQRELYNEQFF. The CDR3 coding sequence is TGTGCCAGCAGCGTGAATAGCGGGGGGCAACGAGAACTATACAATGAGCAGTTCTTC.

The V and J genes are TRBV6-6 and TRBJ2-5; 9 bases are a match to TRBD2. V lost 2 bases to trimming and J lost 4 bases; unmatched junction nucleotides: 2. Germline V CDR1 and CDR2: MNHNY, SVGAGI (reference sequence). The CDR3 spans 14 residues. In nucleotides, the CDR3 is TGTGCCAGCAGTTACATACTAGCGGGAGAGACCCAGTACTTC. Residues: CASSYILAGETQYF.

The rearrangement links TRBV10-3 to TRBJ2-2, with 9 bases lining up with TRBD2. Trimming took 3 bases from V and 6 from J; bases not matched to a gene: 5. Germline loops: CDR1 ENHRY, CDR2 SYGVKD. The CDR3 length is 15 residues. CDR3 protein: CAISEGAGGSGELFF. The CDR3 region has the DNA TGTGCCATCAGTGAAGGAGCGGGAGGTTCCGGGGAGCTGTTTTTT.

The V call is TRBV19, the J call TRBJ2-3; 9 positions match TRBD2. The V gene end was trimmed by 4 bases and the J gene end by 3 bases; junction bases not matched to a gene: 2. This CDR3 region has 14 residues. Germline V lookup: CDR1 LNHDA, CDR2 SQIVND (reference sequence). The CDR3 reads CASSTSGRTDTQYF. The CDR3 nucleotides are TGTGCCAGTAGTACAAGCGGGAGGACAGATACGCAGTATTTT.

The CDR3 coding sequence is TGTGCCAGCAGCCCGGCCTTCGGGAGGGTCCACAATGAGCAGTTCTTC. Translated, it gives CASSPAFGRVHNEQFF. This chain uses TRBV13 with TRBJ2-1; 8 bases are shared with TRBD2. The CDR3 spans 16 residues. CDR1 PRHDT and CDR2 FYEKMQ come from the germline V gene (reference sequence). V lost 5 bases, J lost 5 bases, and 11 bases stayed unmatched.

The V call is TRBV7-6, the J call TRBJ2-7; 7 nucleotides match TRBD1. Per germline, CDR1 SGHVS and CDR2 FNYEAQ. The CDR3 contains 14 residues. V gave up 3 bases and J gave up 6 bases; unmatched junction bases: 8. The CDR3 loop reads CASSFEQGSGEQYF. The CDR3 bases are TGTGCCAGCAGCTTCGAACAGGGGTCCGGCGAGCAGTACTTC.